The 5 T cell receptor beta chains listed next were all sequenced from one sample in a study of blood T cell repertoires in COVID-19. The assay was immunoSEQ multiplex PCR, and TCRdb's table has in-frame clones only and misses some. The repertoire holds some 320,000 clones, roughly 89% seen once, with approximately 12% in the top ten. The sequencing input was peripheral blood. The receptors were sampled from a woman aged 25 to 39 with COVID-19, enrolled during active disease.

This clone appeared once. This chain uses TRBV4-1 with TRBJ2-1; weak D call: TRBD1 (6 bases). This CDR3 is built from 16 residues. Trimming cost V 3 bases and J 1 base, with 13 bases left between them. Germline V CDR1 and CDR2: MGHRA, YSYEKL. CDR3 bases: TGCGCCAGCAGCCAGCACAGGGTCCAATCCTACAATGAGCAGTTCTTC. Protein sequence: CASSQHRVQSYNEQFF.

The V and J genes are TRBV7-6 and TRBJ1-2; 11 bases line up with TRBD1. This CDR3 spans 17 amino acids. The germline gives CDR1 SGHVS, CDR2 FNYEAQ. With 1 base clipped from V and 4 bases from J, the junction kept 8 bases outside the gene matches. The CDR3 coding sequence is TGTGCCAGCAGCTTAGAGCCTTCCGGGACAGGGGGCTATGGCTACACCTTC. The encoded protein is CASSLEPSGTGGYGYTF.

This sequence joins TRBV10-2 and TRBJ1-1; D gene uncertain. Germline CDR1 and CDR2: WSHSY and SAAADI. The V end was cut by 1 base, the J end by 7 bases, with 10 bases between. The CDR3 loop spans 13 amino acids. Here the CDR3 DNA reads TGCGCCAGCAGTGAGTTAGTGAGCCTTGAAGCTTTCTTT. This sequence encodes CASSELVSLEAFF.

The genes are TRBV2 and TRBJ2-3; a weak D match, TRBD2 (5 bases). V was cut by 7 bases and J by 2 bases, with 10 bases left in between. CDR3 size: 13 residues. Germline V CDR1 and CDR2: SNHLY, FYNNEI. The CDR3 here is CASTGLYTDTQYF. The CDR3 bases are TGTGCCAGCACCGGACTCTACACAGATACGCAGTATTTT.

The sample holds one count of this clone. The chain links TRBV27 to TRBJ2-3, with TRBD2 matching over 9 bases. Trimming cost V 6 bases and J 3 bases; bases outside gene matches: 13. From germline, CDR1 is MNHEY and CDR2 SMNVEV (reference sequence). The CDR3 runs 17 residues. The CDR3 here is CASSLLAGGPGTDTQYF. The CDR3 DNA reads as TGTGCCAGCAGCCTCCTGGCGGGGGGGCCGGGAACAGATACGCAGTATTTT.